One sample yielded the 6 T cell receptor beta chains listed below, sequenced in a study of cytomegalovirus exposure and HLA in healthy donors. The primer mix had 60 Vbeta and 13 Jbeta primers. Measured with immunoSEQ multiplex PCR; TCRdb has only the in-frame clones, and not every one. The sample includes over 150,000 clones, 80% to 85% of them seen just once. Sequencing was carried out using PBMCs. The source is a male donor in good health and CMV-seropositive.

This chain joins TRBV5-4 and TRBJ1-1; D unresolved. The germline gives CDR1 SGHNT, CDR2 YYREEE (reference sequence). The CDR3 contains 13 residues. The V gene lost 4 bases and the J gene lost 1 base, with 8 bases spanning the gap. Here the CDR3 reads CASSAEQNTEAFF. DNA of the CDR3: TGTGCCAGCAGCGCTGAACAGAACACTGAAGCTTTCTTT.

The gene calls are TRBV11-2 and TRBJ1-4; 9 bases agree with TRBD1. The trim removed 8 bases at V and 6 bases at J, leaving 4 bases unmatched. CDR1 is SGHAT, CDR2 FQNNGV, per germline. The CDR3 consists of 13 residues. CDR3 residues: CASFRTGDEKLFF. As DNA, the CDR3 is TGTGCCAGCTTCAGGACAGGGGATGAAAAACTGTTTTTT. Complete variable domain (other parts from reference TRBV11-2 and TRBJ1-4): EAGVAQSPRYKIIEKRQSVAFWCNPISGHATLYWYQQILGQGPKLLIQFQNNGVVDDSQLPKDRFSAERLKGVDSTLKIQPAKLEDSAVYLCASFRTGDEKLFFGSGTQLSVL.

This chain uses TRBV15 with TRBJ2-5; D gene ambiguous. This CDR3 contains 14 residues. V was clipped by 3 bases and J by 5 bases, with 13 bases between them. Germline lookup yields CDR1 LNHNV and CDR2 YYDKDF (reference sequence). For the CDR3, the DNA is TGTGCCACCAGCAGGGCCGGCGGTAGGGAGACCCAGTACTTC. Its protein product is CATSRAGGRETQYF.

CDR3 DNA sequence: TGTGCCATCATGCCCGAGGGGGATGAGCAGTTCTTC. Translated, it gives CAIMPEGDEQFF. The chain has TRBV10-3 and TRBJ2-1; a possible D gene is TRBD1 (6 bases). V was clipped by 7 bases and J by 8 bases, with 12 bases between them. Germline V gives CDR1 ENHRY, CDR2 SYGVKD. This CDR3 comprises 12 residues.

The CDR3 sequence: CASSYSGQGNTIYF. The CDR3, as DNA: TGTGCCAGCAGTTACTCCGGACAGGGAAACACCATATATTTT. This chain links TRBV6-5 with TRBJ1-3; perhaps TRBD1 as D (6 bases). Trimming took off 0 bases at V and 4 bases at J, with 7 bases between the two ends. CDR1 and CDR2 (germline): MNHEY, SVGAGI. The CDR3 is 14 amino acids.

The chain has TRBV6-6 and TRBJ2-3; D is undetermined. The CDR3 is 13 residues long. V lost 7 bases, J lost 0 bases, and 8 bases lay in between. In germline, CDR1 is MNHNY, CDR2 SVGAGI (reference sequence). The DNA for the CDR3 is TGTGCCAGCATACAGACCAGCACAGATACGCAGTATTTT. It is translated as CASIQTSTDTQYF.